The rows below give T cell receptor beta chains drawn from one sample of a study of human T cells and chemical hapten exposure. Via MiXCR, TCRdb re-called the RACE reads, giving one row per CDR3 protein. The repertoire holds around 95,000 distinct CDR3 sequences, with under 14% as singletons. This specimen was whole blood, taken in connection with sensitization to the hapten diphenylcyclopropenone (DPC). The receptors were gathered from an older woman with alopecia areata. Some clones in this sample may be carry-over from other donors' samples. CDR3s include the opening cysteine and the closing phenylalanine or tryptophan.

j_call,v_call,cdr3_aa
TRBJ2-1,TRBV7-6,CASSQSIGGNEQFF
TRBJ2-3,TRBV5-1,CASSLAPGTAYTDTQYF
TRBJ2-7,TRBV6-6,CASSYERASYEQYF
TRBJ1-5,TRBV6-1,CASTQLRQPQHF
TRBJ2-2,TRBV6-6,CASSLRTGTVGELFF
TRBJ2-7,TRBV7-9,CASSFRGQGYEQYF
TRBJ1-2,TRBV30,CAWSVSGDDYGYTF
TRBJ2-2,TRBV4-1,CASSQGSRSHGELFF
TRBJ2-7,TRBV13,CASSPKRGLSYEQYF
TRBJ2-7,TRBV6-6,CASSPGQERVSEQYF
TRBJ2-7,TRBV7-3,CASSLGGGAYEQYF
TRBJ1-5,TRBV18,CASSPDRVGQPQHF
TRBJ1-3,TRBV15,CATSREGLSGNTIYF
TRBJ2-5,TRBV6-5,CASRGLFQETQYF
TRBJ2-3,TRBV29-1,CSVIHRGDTQYF
TRBJ2-1,TRBV3-1,CASSQVLGSYNEQFF
TRBJ2-1,TRBV29-1,CSARRGVGVPVGEQFF
TRBJ2-7,TRBV11-3,CASSLEGAEQYF
TRBJ2-3,TRBV5-6,CASSSGTRTDTQYF
TRBJ1-1,TRBV7-9,CASSFREAMNTEAFF
TRBJ1-2,TRBV25-1,CASSEWDRERGYTF
TRBJ1-4,TRBV7-9,CASSFLPGNEKLFF
TRBJ1-1,TRBV18,CASSPPNVGLNTEAFF
TRBJ2-5,TRBV12-3/TRBV12-4,CASSSGRQETQYF
TRBJ2-2,TRBV30,CAWSVWDSPQELFF
TRBJ2-6,TRBV30,CACGDGRSPHTNVLTF
TRBJ2-5,TRBV5-4,CASSLATSSKETQYF
TRBJ1-6,TRBV27,CASSSMAGADSPLHF
TRBJ2-7,TRBV7-9,CASSLDGGFDEQYF
TRBJ1-5,TRBV3-1,CASSQSGSNQPQHF
TRBJ1-5,TRBV25-1,CASSDNRGRGAGSNQPQHF
TRBJ1-2,TRBV27,CASGTGGFGYTF
TRBJ1-1,TRBV30,CAWAPEAEAFF
TRBJ2-5,TRBV20-1,CSARDERGNQETQYF
TRBJ1-1,TRBV11-2,CASSRDGGPGLNTEAFF
TRBJ1-4,TRBV18,CASSALQEGKLFF
TRBJ2-4,TRBV5-4,CASSFHGGARNIQYF
TRBJ1-3,TRBV10-3,CAISINRGEAGNTIYF
TRBJ2-7,TRBV7-9,CASSLEWGSSYEQYF
TRBJ1-2,TRBV6-5,CASRDWDGANYGYTF
TRBJ2-1,TRBV20-1,CSARDWKRVGDEQFF
TRBJ2-3,TRBV5-1,CASSPRGEPDTQYF